The 22 T cell receptor beta chains below all came from one sample that was sequenced in a study of vaccination effects on CD4 cells after COVID-19. Before sequencing, viral peptide pools were used by the ViraFEST assay to expand antigen-specific CD4+ T cells. Upon completion of more than 9 days in culture, CD4+ T cells were isolated. SARS-CoV-2 infection was confirmed by PCR in the person between March and December 2020. Clones were read by immunoSEQ multiplex PCR, and TCRdb kept only the in-frame ones, dropping some. This repertoire shows more than 15,000 clones, roughly 80% found once; its top ten account for approximately 17%. The antigens of these receptors remain unknown. The sequenced sample was CD4+ T cells from PBMCs cultured with SARS-CoV-2 spike peptides, obtained before COVID-19 vaccination. These receptors all stem from a human donor who had a prior SARS-CoV-2 infection.

There are a few counts of this clone. The V call is TRBV11-2, the J call TRBJ2-1, with 7 positions matching TRBD2. Trimming at V came to 6 bases and at J to 8 bases, leaving 19 bases not matched to a gene. The length of the CDR3 is 17 residues. Germline CDR1 is SGHAT and CDR2 is FQNNGV. CDR3 coding DNA: TGTGCCAGCAGATACCCCGGGGGGAGGGTAAGGGAGGATGAGCAGTTCTTC. Its protein product is CASRYPGGRVREDEQFF.

This clone showed up just once. This chain links TRBV19 with TRBJ1-2, with D unresolved. The V and J ends lost 3 bases and 8 bases respectively, with 16 bases between them. CDR1 and CDR2 (germline): LNHDA, SQIVND (reference sequence). The CDR3 has 14 amino acids. The CDR3, as DNA: TGTGCCAGTAGTATGGGCAGGCGCACCGAGGGCTACACCTTC. The encoded protein is CASSMGRRTEGYTF.

This chain links TRBV11-2 with TRBJ1-6; the D is unclear. Germline CDR1 is SGHAT and CDR2 is FQNNGV. The CDR3 has 15 residues. V lost 7 bases and J lost 9, with 19 bases in between. The CDR3 DNA reads as TGTGCCAGCACCGAATTAGGCTTCGGCGGTTCACCCCTCCACTTT. Translation gives CASTELGFGGSPLHF.

This chain uses TRBV24-1 with TRBJ2-3; D may be TRBD1 or TRBD2 (5 bases each). V was shortened by 4 bases and J by 2 bases, with 27 bases between the two germline ends. The germline CDR1 and CDR2 sequences are KGHDR and SFDVKD. The length of the CDR3 is 20 residues. CDR3 residues: CATSDPPGPTPPQFTDTQYF. In DNA, the CDR3 is TGTGCCACCAGTGACCCCCCGGGACCAACTCCCCCACAGTTCACAGATACGCAGTATTTT.

There are a few counts of this clone. The V gene is TRBV3-1 (or the pseudogene TRBV3-2), the J gene TRBJ2-7, with unresolved D. This CDR3 region has 11 residues. V was trimmed by 1 base and J by 6 bases, leaving 4 bases between them. In germline, CDR1 is LGHDT, CDR2 YNNKEL (reference sequence). The CDR3 nucleotides are TGTGCCAGCAGCCAAGTCAGCGAGCAGTACTTC. Amino acid sequence: CASSQVSEQYF.

The chain employs TRBV6-2 or TRBV6-3 and TRBJ2-1; D might be TRBD2 (6 bases). The CDR3 totals 14 residues. Germline V CDR1 and CDR2: MNHEY, SVGEGT. V lost 5 bases to trimming and J lost 3 bases, with 11 bases between them. CDR3 protein: CASSLGLSYNEQFF. DNA for the CDR3: TGTGCCAGCAGTCTGGGACTTAGCTACAATGAGCAGTTCTTC.

V gene TRBV12-3 or TRBV12-4 combines with J gene TRBJ1-1, with a weak D call TRBD1 (6 bases). Trimming pared 6 bases from V and 8 bases from J, leaving 13 bases between. The CDR3 has 12 amino acids. The CDR3, as DNA: TGTGCCAGCAGCCGGGTCCAGGGGGAAGCTTTCTTT. It encodes CASSRVQGEAFF.

The genes are TRBV3-1 (or the pseudogene TRBV3-2) and TRBJ2-1; 12 nucleotides line up with TRBD2. The CDR3 is made up of 18 amino acids. J was trimmed by 10 bases and V by 0 bases; bases with no gene match: 13. Germline CDR1 reads LGHDT; CDR2 reads YNNKEL (reference sequence). CDR3 in amino acids: CASSQDPSRTSGTPEQFF. CDR3 DNA sequence: TGTGCCAGCAGCCAAGATCCATCGAGGACTAGCGGGACCCCCGAGCAGTTCTTC.

The chain carries TRBV5-1 and TRBJ2-5, with D unclear. This CDR3 is 14 amino acids long. V was clipped by 0 bases and J by 2 bases, with 8 bases between them. Germline CDR1 SGHRS, CDR2 YFSETQ. This CDR3 reads CASSLDRFQETQYF. CDR3 DNA sequence: TGCGCCAGCAGCTTGGATCGGTTTCAAGAGACCCAGTACTTC.

This chain links TRBV10-3 with TRBJ1-1; unclear D gene. CDR1 is ENHRY and CDR2 is SYGVKD in the germline V gene. This CDR3 is 13 amino acids long. Trimming stripped 7 bases from V and 1 base from J, with 10 bases between. CDR3 nucleotide sequence: TGTGCCATCACCAAGACGGAGAACACTGAAGCTTTCTTT. This encodes CAITKTENTEAFF.

The chain uses TRBV7-3 and TRBJ2-5; D is unresolved. The germline gives CDR1 SGHTA, CDR2 FQGTGA. Deletions cut 2 bases from V and 5 bases from J, with 9 bases between. The CDR3 runs to 13 residues. DNA of the CDR3: TGTGCCAGCAGCTTAGGTCCCTCGGAGACCCAGTACTTC. Its translation is CASSLGPSETQYF.

The gene calls are TRBV29-1 and TRBJ1-2; D perhaps matches TRBD1 (5 bases). CDR1 and CDR2 (germline): SQVTM, ANQGSEA. The germline V and J ends were trimmed by 3 bases and 8 bases, with 10 bases remaining between them. This CDR3 contains 11 residues. CDR3 protein: CSVDSTGGYTF. Here the CDR3 DNA reads TGCAGCGTTGATAGCACAGGAGGCTACACCTTC.

The CDR3, as DNA: TGTGCCACCAGTGACAGCAGCAGGACAGGGGGCCCCTACAATGAGCAGTTCTTC. Its protein product is CATSDSSRTGGPYNEQFF. This chain joins TRBV24-1 and TRBJ2-1, with 11 nucleotides matching TRBD1. Trimming removed 4 bases from V and 2 bases from J; junction bases left unmatched: 9. Germline CDR1 reads KGHDR; CDR2 reads SFDVKD. The CDR3 covers 18 residues.

The gene calls are TRBV11-2 and TRBJ1-3; the D gene is possibly TRBD1 (5 bases). Germline CDR1 is SGHAT and CDR2 is FQNNGV. This CDR3 spans 16 amino acids. The germline V and J ends were trimmed by 2 bases and 3 bases, with 14 bases remaining between them. This chain's CDR3 is CASSLTSWGSGNTIYF. Here the CDR3 DNA reads TGTGCCAGCAGCTTAACCTCGTGGGGGAGTGGAAACACCATATATTTT. The full variable domain, in which reference TRBV11-2 and TRBJ1-3 provide the parts outside the CDR3, is EAGVAQSPRYKIIEKRQSVAFWCNPISGHATLYWYQQILGQGPKLLIQFQNNGVVDDSQLPKDRFSAERLKGVDSTLKIQPAKLEDSAVYLCASSLTSWGSGNTIYFGEGSWLTVV.

This clone was seen just once. The J gene is TRBJ2-7, the V gene TRBV28, with D maybe TRBD1 (5 bases). The V end was cut by 4 bases, the J end by 7 bases, with 11 bases between. Germline loops: CDR1 MDHEN, CDR2 SYDVKM. This CDR3 has 12 residues. The CDR3 DNA reads TGTGCCAGCAGTTACCAGGGTACGGAGCAGTACTTC. This sequence encodes CASSYQGTEQYF.

The rearrangement joins TRBV3-1 (or the pseudogene TRBV3-2) to TRBJ2-2; D remains unclear. V was trimmed by 5 bases and J by 6 bases, leaving 10 bases between them. The CDR3 extends over 13 amino acids. Per the germline V gene, CDR1 is LGHDT and CDR2 is YNNKEL (reference sequence). CDR3 sequence reads: CASSDQVSGELFF. The DNA for the CDR3 is TGTGCCAGCAGCGATCAGGTTTCCGGGGAGCTGTTTTTT.

The V call is TRBV3-1 (or the pseudogene TRBV3-2), the J call TRBJ2-5; 13 positions agree with TRBD2. Germline CDR1 is LGHDT and CDR2 is YNNKEL (reference sequence). CDR3 length: 18 amino acids. Trimming took 4 bases from V and 5 from J; bases not matched to a gene: 13. The CDR3 loop reads CASSPGTSGTRGLETQYF. The CDR3 DNA follows: TGTGCCAGCAGCCCGGGGACTAGCGGGACGCGCGGCCTGGAGACCCAGTACTTC.

This chain links TRBV10-3 with TRBJ2-7; D tentatively fits TRBD1 or TRBD2 (5 bases each). The V end lost 0 bases, the J end lost 3 bases, and 15 bases lay between the germline ends. The CDR3 is 16 residues long. Germline V gene lookup returns CDR1 ENHRY and CDR2 SYGVKD. CDR3 loop: CAISESLGGTLYEQYF. The CDR3, as DNA: TGTGCCATCAGTGAGTCCCTCGGTGGGACCCTCTACGAGCAGTACTTC.

The chain uses TRBV5-8 and TRBJ2-5; possibly TRBD2 for D (5 bases). V was clipped by 0 bases and J by 2 bases, with 17 bases between them. The CDR3 consists of 17 residues. Germline lookup yields CDR1 SGHTS and CDR2 YDEGEE. CDR3 nucleotide sequence: TGTGCCAGCAGCTTGGCCGGGTGGTCGGGGAAGCAAGAGACCCAGTACTTC. Translation: CASSLAGWSGKQETQYF.

The chain joins TRBV4-1 to TRBJ2-1; TRBD1 might be the D (6 bases). CDR3 length equals 15 residues. From germline, CDR1 is MGHRA and CDR2 YSYEKL. V was cut by 1 base and J by 7 bases, with 14 bases left in between. The CDR3 DNA reads as TGCGCCAGCAGCCAAGGCCAGGGGAGTTGGAATGAGCAGTTCTTC. It codes for CASSQGQGSWNEQFF.

The chain employs TRBV7-9 and TRBJ2-3, with 8 bases that match TRBD2. This CDR3 has 16 residues. Germline loops: CDR1 SEHNR, CDR2 FQNEAQ (reference sequence). V was clipped by 2 bases and J by 0 bases; unmatched bases: 4. The CDR3 sequence: CASSLYTSGSTDTQYF. The CDR3 nucleotides are TGTGCCAGCAGCTTATATACTAGCGGAAGCACAGATACGCAGTATTTT.

The chain joins TRBV20-1 to TRBJ2-5; TRBD2 agrees at 8 bases. The CDR3 covers 14 residues. With V trimmed by 6 bases and J by 8 bases, 14 bases remained unmatched. The V gene's germline CDR1 is DFQATT and CDR2 SNEGSKA (reference sequence). The CDR3 reads CSASPRGGPVTQYF. In DNA, the CDR3 is TGCAGTGCAAGTCCCCGGGGGGGCCCAGTTACCCAGTACTTC.